Reported below is one T cell receptor beta chain. This record belongs to a study of blood T cell repertoires in COVID-19. Study in general: T cells, B-cell-depleted T cells, or PBMCs supplied cDNA or gDNA.

Produced via immunoSEQ multiplex PCR; TCRdb's table is partial and in-frame only. This table holds 250,000 to 300,000 clones, over 75% found once. V was trimmed by 0 bases and J by 2 bases, leaving 12 bases between them. This CDR3 has 16 amino acids. From germline, CDR1 is SGHNT and CDR2 YYREEE (reference sequence). The TCR comes from a woman aged 25 to 39 who had recovered from COVID-19. This chain links TRBV5-4 with TRBJ1-3; the D gene is possibly TRBD1 (5 bases). The specimen was PBMCs or T cells enriched from blood (not recorded which). The CDR3 here is CASSLEGSRTGNTIYF. DNA of the CDR3: TGTGCCAGCAGCTTGGAGGGGTCGAGAACTGGAAACACCATATATTTT.